This paragraph reports one T cell receptor beta chain. What it binds is unknown. CDR1 and CDR2 from the germline V gene are KGHDR and SFDVKD. V lost 6 bases and J lost 5; bases outside the gene matches: 11. This CDR3 region has 16 residues. This entry belongs to a study of vaccination and CD4 T cells after COVID-19. Background on the study: Stimulation used overlapping spike peptides from SARS-CoV-2, HCoV-NL63, HCoV-OC43 and HCoV-229E. Control cultures were supplied with a CEFX pool, an HIV-1 Nef pool, or no peptide at all.

Sequenced with the Oncomine TCR Beta short-read assay was DNA taken from cultured CD4+ T cells. Scientists extracted genomic DNA from CD4+ T cells grown in culture. One entry per CDR3 protein results from TCRdb running MiXCR on the PCR reads. The table has fewer than 20,000 distinct CDR3 sequences, 53% seen once. Treatment described: approximately nine-day PBMC culture with coronavirus spike peptide pools or control peptides (ViraFEST assay). The sequence was collected from a human donor who had recovered from COVID-19. The chain joins TRBV24-1 to TRBJ2-5, with TRBD2 identical over 10 bases. This sample comprised CD4+ T cells from blood, cultured in vitro, obtained before SARS-CoV-2 vaccination. CDR3 bases: TGTGCCACCAGTCCGGGACTAGCGTGGGTCCAGGAGACCCAGTACTTC. Translation: CATSPGLAWVQETQYF.